Below are 2 T cell receptor beta chains sequenced from a single sample in a study of blood T cells in healthy people across ages (dated by TCRdb to between 2015 and 2016). Libraries were built with 5' RACE. Sequenced using an Illumina HiSeq 2500. The second PCR ran for about 7 to 11 cycles and used a J-beta primer mix along with a sample-barcoded 5' primer. TCRdb applied fastp at Q25 and MiXCR to the public reads, then kept only in-frame beta chains. Entries are consolidated by CDR3 protein sequence, retaining the most common genes and DNA. Present in this sample are roughly 1,500,000 distinct CDR3 sequences, about 31% of which were seen just once. Around 11% of the sample goes to the ten largest clones. Sequenced sample: blood. These receptors were collected from a woman aged 30 to 39 in good health.

The chain has TRBV2 and TRBJ2-1; 9 nucleotides align to TRBD2. The germline V gene has CDR1 SNHLY and CDR2 FYNNEI. The CDR3 consists of 15 residues. The J segment lost 8 bases and the V segment lost 4 bases, leaving 9 bases of the junction unmatched. The CDR3 coding sequence is TGTGCCAGCAGTGGGGGAGCTAGCGGGGTACATGAGCAGTTCTTC. As protein: CASSGGASGVHEQFF. The variable domain in full, completed from reference TRBV2 and TRBJ2-1, reads EPEVTQTPSHQVTQMGQEVILRCVPISNHLYFYWYRQILGQKVEFLVSFYNNEISEKSEIFDDQFSVERPDGSNFTLKIRSTKLEDSAMYFCASSGGASGVHEQFFGPGTRLTVL.

This clonotype has only a few counts. The genes are TRBV5-1 and TRBJ1-6, with 10 nucleotides matching TRBD1. The V gene's germline CDR1 is SGHRS and CDR2 YFSETQ. V lost 4 bases and J lost 1; bases outside the gene matches: 5. The CDR3 totals 17 residues. Written as DNA, the CDR3 is TGCGCCAGCAGCCCCGGACAGGGGGTGTCCTATAATTCACCCCTCCACTTT. Translated: CASSPGQGVSYNSPLHF.